This TCR beta chain was captured by sequencing in a study of cytomegalovirus exposure and HLA in healthy donors. The PCR ran on 60 Vbeta and 13 Jbeta primers. Using immunoSEQ multiplex PCR, the repertoire was profiled, and TCRdb retains in-frame clones only, with some absent. The sample has 100,000 to 150,000 clones, about 68% seen once. The V gene lost 9 bases and the J gene lost 4 bases, with 19 bases spanning the gap. This CDR3 contains 14 residues. The germline gives CDR1 SGHNT, CDR2 YYREEE (reference sequence). This TCR was recovered from a woman between 45 and 65 years old in good health and CMV-seropositive. The rearrangement links TRBV5-4 to TRBJ1-2; D is uncertain. The source material was PBMCs. The CDR3, as DNA: TGTGCCACCCAACGAGAGGGAGGATTCTATGGCTACACCTTC. Translating gives CATQREGGFYGYTF.